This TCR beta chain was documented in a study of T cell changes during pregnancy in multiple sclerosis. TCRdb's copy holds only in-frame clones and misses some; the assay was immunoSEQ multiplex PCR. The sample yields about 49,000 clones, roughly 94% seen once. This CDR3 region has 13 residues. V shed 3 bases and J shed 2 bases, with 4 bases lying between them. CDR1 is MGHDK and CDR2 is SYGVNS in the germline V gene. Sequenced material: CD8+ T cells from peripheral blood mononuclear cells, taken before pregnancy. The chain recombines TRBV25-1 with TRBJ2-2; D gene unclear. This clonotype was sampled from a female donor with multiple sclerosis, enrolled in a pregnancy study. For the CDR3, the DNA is TGTGCCAGCAGTGACGGTAACACCGGGGAGCTGTTTTTT. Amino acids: CASSDGNTGELFF.